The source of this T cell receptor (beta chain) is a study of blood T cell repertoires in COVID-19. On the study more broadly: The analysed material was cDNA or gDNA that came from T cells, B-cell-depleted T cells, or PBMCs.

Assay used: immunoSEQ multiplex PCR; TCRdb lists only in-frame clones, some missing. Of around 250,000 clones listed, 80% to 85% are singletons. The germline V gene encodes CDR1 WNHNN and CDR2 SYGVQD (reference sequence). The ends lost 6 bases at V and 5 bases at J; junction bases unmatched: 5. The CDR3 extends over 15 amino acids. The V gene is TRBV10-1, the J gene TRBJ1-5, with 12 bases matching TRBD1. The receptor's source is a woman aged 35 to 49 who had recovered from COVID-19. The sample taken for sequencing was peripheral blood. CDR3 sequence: CASSRGTGGHQPQHF. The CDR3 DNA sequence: TGCGCCAGCAGCAGAGGGACAGGGGGCCATCAGCCCCAGCATTTT.